A single sample gave rise to the 18 T cell receptor beta chains below, sequenced in a study of cytomegalovirus exposure and HLA in healthy donors. Both 60 Vbeta primers and 13 Jbeta primers went into the PCR. Profiling relied on immunoSEQ multiplex PCR, and the TCRdb table lists in-frame clones only, not all of them. Its table records over 100,000 clones. Sequences were obtained from PBMCs. The receptors shown here come from a middle-aged woman in good health and CMV-seropositive.

The V call is TRBV25-1, the J call TRBJ2-7, with TRBD2 as a possible D gene (6 bases). From germline, CDR1 is MGHDK and CDR2 SYGVNS. V gave up 6 bases and J gave up 5 bases, with 20 bases separating them. This CDR3 comprises 15 residues. CDR3 nucleotides: TGTGCCAGCAGCCCCGGGGGTGGGGGTCGCGACGAGCAGTACTTC. It translates to CASSPGGGGRDEQYF.

The chain is built from TRBV7-2 and TRBJ2-7, with TRBD1 matching 8 bases. The germline V gene encodes CDR1 SGHTA and CDR2 FQGNSA. V shed 6 bases and J 4 bases; nucleotides not matched to a gene: 11. The CDR3 is made up of 15 amino acids. CDR3: CASSRGTGTGYEQYF. The CDR3 DNA is TGTGCCAGCAGTAGAGGGACAGGAACTGGGTACGAGCAGTACTTC. The full variable domain, with the rest looked up from reference TRBV7-2 and TRBJ2-7, is GAGVSQSPSNKVTEKGKDVELRCDPISGHTALYWYRQSLGQGLEFLIYFQGNSAPDKSGLPSDRFSAERTGGSVSTLTIQRTQQEDSAVYLCASSRGTGTGYEQYFGPGTRLTVT.

The CDR3 loop reads CASSLGQTGWFGELFF. The CDR3 DNA follows: TGTGCCAGCAGCTTGGGACAAACAGGGTGGTTCGGGGAGCTGTTTTTT. J is TRBJ2-2 and V is TRBV5-6, with TRBD1 as a possible D gene (6 bases). Germline CDR1 reads SGHDT; CDR2 reads YYEEEE. Trimming shortened V by 0 bases and J by 7 bases, and 16 bases separated the two germline ends. The CDR3 contains 16 residues.

The chain joins TRBV7-3 to TRBJ2-1; 8 nucleotides agree with TRBD1. Trimming at V came to 1 base and at J to 2 bases, leaving 7 bases not matched to a gene. CDR3 length: 17 residues. Germline-derived CDR1 and CDR2 are SGHTA and FQGTGA. Here the CDR3 DNA reads TGTGCCAGCAGCTTAAAGGGTGGACAGGGAACCTACAATGAGCAGTTCTTC. The encoded protein is CASSLKGGQGTYNEQFF.

The chain carries TRBV11-3 and TRBJ2-5, with 9 positions matching TRBD2. V shed 4 bases and J 9 bases; nucleotides not matched to a gene: 12. There are 15 residues in the CDR3. Germline V gene data show CDR1 as SGHNT and CDR2 as YENEEA. The DNA for the CDR3 is TGTGCCAGCAGCTCGAGGACTAGCGTGGGGGTGGCCCAGTACTTC. This codes for CASSSRTSVGVAQYF.

The chain has TRBV4-1 and TRBJ2-1, with TRBD2 matching over 9 bases. The J segment lost 10 bases and the V segment lost 3 bases, leaving 10 bases of the junction unmatched. Germline CDR1 MGHRA, CDR2 YSYEKL. This CDR3 is 15 amino acids long. The CDR3 region is CASSQRVAGEDEQFF. In DNA form, the CDR3 reads TGCGCCAGCAGCCAGAGGGTAGCGGGAGAGGACGAGCAGTTCTTC.

This sequence joins TRBV5-1 and TRBJ1-4; the D is unclear. The CDR3 runs to 15 residues. V lost 1 base, J lost 0 bases, and 7 bases lay in between. Germline CDR1 and CDR2: SGHRS and YFSETQ. CDR3 DNA sequence: TGCGCCAGCAGCTTGTTGCCAGCAACTAATGAAAAACTGTTTTTT. Protein: CASSLLPATNEKLFF.

This chain joins TRBV2 and TRBJ1-2, with a possible D match to TRBD1 (5 bases). V gave up 2 bases and J gave up 4 bases, with 14 bases separating them. CDR3 length equals 15 residues. In germline, CDR1 is SNHLY, CDR2 FYNNEI. Here the CDR3 reads CASSEPPQGGYGYTF. CDR3 DNA sequence: TGTGCCAGCAGTGAACCGCCCCAGGGCGGCTATGGCTACACCTTC. The full variable domain, with the rest looked up from reference TRBV2 and TRBJ1-2, is EPEVTQTPSHQVTQMGQEVILRCVPISNHLYFYWYRQILGQKVEFLVSFYNNEISEKSEIFDDQFSVERPDGSNFTLKIRSTKLEDSAMYFCASSEPPQGGYGYTFGSGTRLTVV.

CDR3 loop: CASSLAGRGGEKLFF. CDR3 in DNA: TGTGCCAGCAGCTTGGCCGGAAGGGGGGGTGAAAAACTGTTTTTT. This chain uses TRBV5-4 with TRBJ1-4; D is possibly TRBD1 (6 bases). Trimming took 0 bases from V and 7 from J, leaving 13 bases between them. Germline assignment: CDR1 SGHNT and CDR2 YYREEE (reference sequence). This CDR3 region has 15 residues.

J is TRBJ2-1 and V is TRBV5-6, with TRBD2 identical over 14 bases. V lost 3 bases to trimming and J lost 13 bases; unmatched junction nucleotides: 3. The CDR3 has 13 residues. Germline loops: CDR1 SGHDT, CDR2 YYEEEE. The CDR3 here is CASSSGTSGSQFF. The CDR3 DNA sequence: TGTGCCAGCAGCTCCGGGACTAGCGGGAGTCAGTTCTTC.

The genes are TRBV5-1 and TRBJ2-5, with 9 bases aligning to TRBD2. With V trimmed by 3 bases and J by 0 bases, 6 bases remained unmatched. The CDR3 consists of 16 residues. In germline, CDR1 is SGHRS, CDR2 YFSETQ. DNA for the CDR3: TGCGCCAGCAGCTCCATCACTAGCGGGTACCAAGAGACCCAGTACTTC. The encoded protein is CASSSITSGYQETQYF.

The chain's CDR3 is CASSQFLERGSYEQYF. The CDR3 region has the DNA TGCGCCAGCAGCCAATTTCTAGAGCGGGGATCCTACGAGCAGTACTTC. The rearrangement joins TRBV4-1 to TRBJ2-7, with TRBD2 matching 7 bases. This CDR3 region has 16 residues. Germline V gene lookup returns CDR1 MGHRA and CDR2 YSYEKL. The V segment lost 2 bases and the J segment 1 base; nucleotides outside the gene matches: 8.

The chain uses TRBV5-4 and TRBJ1-1; D gene uncertain. Germline assignment: CDR1 SGHNT and CDR2 YYREEE (reference sequence). The CDR3 spans 16 residues. Trimming removed 0 bases at V and 0 bases at J, with 12 bases between. In nucleotides, the CDR3 is TGTGCCAGCAGCTTGGTTCGCGGGAGGGTGAACACTGAAGCTTTCTTT. Translated, it gives CASSLVRGRVNTEAFF.

The chain links TRBV25-1 to TRBJ1-4; 7 nucleotides agree with TRBD1. The length of the CDR3 is 14 residues. In germline, CDR1 is MGHDK, CDR2 SYGVNS. V trimming: 9 bases; J trimming: 3 bases; junction bases outside the gene matches: 7. In DNA, the CDR3 is TGTGCCAGTACCCCGGGACAGTCTAATGAAAAACTGTTTTTT. Encoded protein: CASTPGQSNEKLFF.

The J gene is TRBJ1-2, the V gene TRBV30; 9 positions match TRBD1. V trimming: 1 base; J trimming: 8 bases; junction bases outside the gene matches: 2. This CDR3 contains 12 residues. Germline lookup yields CDR1 GTSNPN and CDR2 SVGIG (reference sequence). CDR3 nucleotide sequence: TGTGCCTGGAGTGGGGACAGGGACGGCTACACCTTC. Residues: CAWSGDRDGYTF.

The chain carries TRBV6-1 and TRBJ2-7; 10 bases fit TRBD1. Unmatched junction bases numbered 8, after V lost 5 bases and J lost 13 bases. CDR1 and CDR2 from the germline V gene are MNHNS and SASEGT. The CDR3 sequence is 12 residues long. The CDR3 DNA sequence: TGTGCCAGCAGTCCCATCCGGGACAGGGGCTACTTC. It translates to CASSPIRDRGYF.

The chain recombines TRBV28 with TRBJ2-7; D is possibly TRBD2 (6 bases). This CDR3 is built from 14 residues. In germline, CDR1 is MDHEN, CDR2 SYDVKM. V was shortened by 5 bases and J by 4 bases, with 15 bases between the two germline ends. CDR3: CASSLARQPYEQYF. CDR3 DNA sequence: TGTGCCAGCAGTCTAGCGAGACAACCTTACGAGCAGTACTTC.

The chain combines TRBV28 with TRBJ2-2; possibly TRBD1 for D (6 bases). Trimming removed 4 bases from V and 4 bases from J, with 13 bases in between. The CDR3 extends over 15 amino acids. Germline lookup yields CDR1 MDHEN and CDR2 SYDVKM. CDR3 protein: CASSSLTGRTGELFF. The DNA for the CDR3 is TGTGCCAGCAGTTCACTGACAGGCCGCACCGGGGAGCTGTTTTTT. Complete variable domain (other parts from reference TRBV28 and TRBJ2-2): DVKVTQSSRYLVKRTGEKVFLECVQDMDHENMFWYRQDPGLGLRLIYFSYDVKMKEKGDIPEGYSVSREKKERFSLILESASTNQTSMYLCASSSLTGRTGELFFGEGSRLTVL.